These 5 T cell receptor beta chains were sequenced from one sample in a study of T cells after yellow fever vaccination. Using its own MiXCR run on the 5' RACE reads, TCRdb lists one record per CDR3 protein. This sample has approximately 510,000 distinct CDR3 sequences, with around a fifth found just once. The sample in question was PBMCs, obtained roughly 20 days after the first yellow fever vaccination. These receptors came from a man younger than 35 who received the YFV17D yellow fever vaccine.

This clonotype was recorded a few times. CDR3 loop: CSARDPNSYSGNTIYF. The DNA of the CDR3 is TGCAGTGCTAGAGACCCCAACAGCTACTCTGGAAACACCATATATTTT. The rearrangement uses TRBV20-1 and TRBJ1-3; D ambiguous. The ends were cut back, 0 bases at V and 0 bases at J, with 12 bases in the middle. The length of the CDR3 is 16 residues. Looked up from germline, CDR1 is DFQATT and CDR2 is SNEGSKA (reference sequence).

This chain joins TRBV19 and TRBJ2-3; possibly TRBD1 for D (5 bases). Per the germline V gene, CDR1 is LNHDA and CDR2 is SQIVND (reference sequence). This CDR3 has 18 amino acids. V dropped 3 bases and J dropped 1 base, with 20 bases sitting between them. CDR3 DNA: TGTGCCAGTAGTATCTTAATCGTCAGGGCGTCCCGCACAGATACGCAGTATTTT. Its translation: CASSILIVRASRTDTQYF.

This clonotype was seen a handful of times. This chain joins TRBV4-1 and TRBJ1-5; D is ambiguous. V was pared by 0 bases and J by 0 bases, with 6 bases between. Germline V gene data show CDR1 as MGHRA and CDR2 as YSYEKL. The CDR3 consists of 15 residues. This CDR3 reads CASSQEQYSNQPQHF. CDR3 nucleotide sequence: TGCGCCAGCAGCCAAGAACAGTATAGCAATCAGCCCCAGCATTTT.

This clonotype is a singleton in its sample. The rearrangement joins TRBV4-3 to TRBJ2-3, with D perhaps TRBD1 or TRBD2 (7 bases each). CDR3 length equals 15 residues. The V end lost 0 bases, the J end lost 7 bases, and 14 bases lay between the germline ends. Germline V gene sequence: CDR1 LGHNA, CDR2 YSLEER. Written as DNA, the CDR3 is TGCGCCAGCAGCCAAGAGGGAGGGGGCCAAAATACGCAGTATTTT. It is translated as CASSQEGGGQNTQYF.

In this sample, this clonotype turned up a few times. V gene TRBV6-2 or TRBV6-3 combines with J gene TRBJ2-2, with no clear D. Trimming took 7 bases from V and 0 from J, leaving 9 bases between them. The CDR3 has 14 residues. Per germline, CDR1 MNHEY and CDR2 SVGEGT. The CDR3 coding sequence is TGTGCCAGCACCTACCCCACGAACACCGGGGAGCTGTTTTTT. The encoded protein is CASTYPTNTGELFF.